These 31 T cell receptor beta chains were all obtained from the same sample, sequenced in a study of blood T cell repertoires in COVID-19. TCRdb keeps only in-frame clones here, not all; method: immunoSEQ multiplex PCR. The sample records 45,000 to 55,000 clones, less than 95% being singletons. The source material was peripheral blood. These receptor sequences come from a human donor in a cohort sampled during active COVID-19.

V gene TRBV28 combines with J gene TRBJ2-3, with D possibly TRBD2 on 7 matching bases. CDR3 length equals 15 residues. V was trimmed by 2 bases and J by 1 base, leaving 10 bases between them. Germline CDR1 and CDR2: MDHEN and SYDVKM. In DNA, the CDR3 is TGTGCCAGCAGTTTAGGGGGGGGCCGCACAGATACGCAGTATTTT. Protein product: CASSLGGGRTDTQYF.

The chain carries TRBV7-9 and TRBJ2-7; tentatively, D is TRBD2 (6 bases). The CDR3 is 12 amino acids. V lost 5 bases, J lost 7 bases, and 12 bases lay in between. Germline CDR1 and CDR2: SEHNR and FQNEAQ (reference sequence). CDR3 DNA: TGTGCCAGCAGCCGCGCGGGATTGGAGCAGTACTTC. Its translation: CASSRAGLEQYF.

The chain employs TRBV15 and TRBJ1-4; D gene uncertain. The V end lost 2 bases, the J end lost 8 bases, and 15 bases lay between the germline ends. In germline, CDR1 is LNHNV, CDR2 YYDKDF (reference sequence). The CDR3 spans 15 residues. CDR3 nucleotides: TGTGCCACCAGCAGACAGCCAGGCAGGTACGAAAAACTGTTTTTT. Translated: CATSRQPGRYEKLFF.

The chain couples TRBV2 to TRBJ1-1; the D gene is possibly TRBD1 (6 bases). The V gene's germline CDR1 is SNHLY and CDR2 FYNNEI. V lost 3 bases, J lost 2 bases, and 13 bases lay in between. The CDR3 has 15 residues. The CDR3 bases are TGTGCCAGCAGTGAGGGGGCAGGGGTTAACACTGAAGCTTTCTTT. Protein: CASSEGAGVNTEAFF.

The chain recombines TRBV10-3 with TRBJ1-1; D perhaps matches TRBD1 (6 bases). In germline, CDR1 is ENHRY, CDR2 SYGVKD. Trimming pared 2 bases from V and 7 bases from J, leaving 8 bases between. The CDR3 is made up of 12 amino acids. CDR3 DNA: TGTGCCATCAGTGAGACACAGGGTGAAGCTTTCTTT. It yields the protein CAISETQGEAFF.

V is TRBV19 and J is TRBJ2-3; 7 bases are shared with TRBD2. Trimming cost V 6 bases and J 1 base; bases outside gene matches: 13. Germline V gene lookup returns CDR1 LNHDA and CDR2 SQIVND (reference sequence). The length of the CDR3 is 17 residues. The CDR3, as DNA: TGTGCCAGTAGGGATAGTAGCGGGTCAATCGGCACAGATACGCAGTATTTT. Its protein is CASRDSSGSIGTDTQYF.

A single count supports this clone. This chain connects TRBV27 to TRBJ2-1; 11 bases map to TRBD2. The CDR3 contains 15 residues. Germline loops: CDR1 MNHEY, CDR2 SMNVEV (reference sequence). The junction had 4 bases not matched to a gene; V was cut back by 5 bases and J by 4 bases. The CDR3 reads CASSRSGREYNEQFF. In DNA form, the CDR3 reads TGTGCCAGCAGTCGTAGCGGGAGGGAGTACAATGAGCAGTTCTTC.

This rearrangement joins TRBV28 to TRBJ1-2, with a tentative D call TRBD1 (6 bases). Trimming cost V 7 bases and J 4 bases, with 13 bases left between them. The CDR3 runs to 13 residues. Germline V gives CDR1 MDHEN, CDR2 SYDVKM. The CDR3 loop is CASTSRGPYGYTF. The CDR3 DNA sequence: TGTGCCAGCACTTCCAGGGGACCCTATGGCTACACCTTC.

This sequence joins TRBV10-3 and TRBJ2-3; 8 bases map to TRBD2. Unmatched junction bases numbered 8, after V lost 1 base and J lost 5 bases. Per the germline V gene, CDR1 is ENHRY and CDR2 is SYGVKD. The CDR3 length is 16 residues. This CDR3 reads CAISELGSGAGDTQYF. The CDR3 bases are TGTGCCATCAGTGAGTTGGGTAGCGGGGCAGGAGATACGCAGTATTTT.

V gene TRBV2 combines with J gene TRBJ1-2, with a possible D match to TRBD1 (5 bases). Per the germline V gene, CDR1 is SNHLY and CDR2 is FYNNEI. Trimming removed 8 bases from V and 3 bases from J, with 13 bases in between. CDR3 size: 13 residues. CDR3 sequence reads: CASPPEGHYGYTF. As DNA, the CDR3 is TGTGCCAGCCCCCCGGAGGGGCACTATGGCTACACCTTC.

This chain links TRBV5-1 with TRBJ1-6; D gene unclear. CDR1 is SGHRS, CDR2 YFSETQ, per germline. This CDR3 has 12 amino acids. The ends were cut back, 3 bases at V and 11 bases at J, with 9 bases in the middle. The CDR3 loop reads CASSSSGTPLHF. The CDR3 DNA reads as TGCGCCAGCAGCTCGTCAGGAACACCCCTCCACTTT.

V gene TRBV7-3 combines with J gene TRBJ1-2; 9 bases are shared with TRBD1. The CDR3 loop spans 13 amino acids. Germline V lookup: CDR1 SGHTA, CDR2 FQGTGA. Losses at the gene ends were 5 bases for V and 5 bases for J; bases not matched to a gene: 3. CDR3 region: CASSLDRGYGYTF. CDR3 nucleotide sequence: TGTGCCAGCAGCCTCGACAGGGGGTATGGCTACACCTTC.

This clone has just one count. The genes are TRBV29-1 and TRBJ2-5; the match to TRBD2 covers 14 bases. The CDR3 contains 15 residues. Unmatched junction bases numbered 8, after V lost 6 bases and J lost 5 bases. The germline V gene has CDR1 SQVTM and CDR2 ANQGSEA. The CDR3 loop reads CSVEGLAGAIETQYF. CDR3 coding DNA: TGCAGCGTCGAGGGACTAGCGGGAGCAATCGAGACCCAGTACTTC.

This CDR3 reads CASSQDVGPGTEAFF. The CDR3 nucleotides read TGTGCCAGCAGCCAAGATGTAGGCCCGGGGACTGAAGCTTTCTTT. The chain is built from TRBV3-1 (or the pseudogene TRBV3-2) and TRBJ1-1; D gene ambiguous. Germline V gives CDR1 LGHDT, CDR2 YNNKEL (reference sequence). Trimming left V 0 bases short and J 5 bases short, with 13 bases between. The CDR3 contains 15 residues.

This clone was seen just once. J is TRBJ1-2 and V is TRBV30; 9 bases agree with TRBD1. CDR1 is GTSNPN and CDR2 is SVGIG in the germline V gene (reference sequence). Trimming took 5 bases from V and 6 from J; bases not matched to a gene: 7. The CDR3 contains 13 residues. CDR3 amino acids: CAWWGQGVNGYTF. CDR3 bases: TGTGCCTGGTGGGGACAGGGTGTAAATGGCTACACCTTC. Variable domain in full (rest from reference TRBV30 and TRBJ1-2): SQTIHQWPATLVQPVGSPLSLECTVEGTSNPNLYWYRQAAGRGLQLLFYSVGIGQISSEVPQNLSASRPQDRQFILSSKKLLLSDSGFYLCAWWGQGVNGYTFGSGTRLTVV.

The chain combines TRBV7-9 with TRBJ2-1, with 8 bases identical to TRBD2. Germline CDR1 and CDR2: SEHNR and FQNEAQ (reference sequence). V was clipped by 3 bases and J by 7 bases; unmatched bases: 11. The CDR3 has 16 amino acids. CDR3 DNA: TGTGCCAGCAGCTTGGGACGAGGACTAGCTACTAATGAGCAGTTCTTC. The encoded protein is CASSLGRGLATNEQFF.

This chain uses TRBV27 with TRBJ2-5; TRBD1 aligns across 8 bases. The germline V gene encodes CDR1 MNHEY and CDR2 SMNVEV (reference sequence). Unmatched junction bases numbered 10, after V lost 5 bases and J lost 2 bases. CDR3 length equals 16 residues. CDR3 DNA sequence: TGTGCCAGCAGTAAACGACAGGGGATTGGGCAAGAGACCCAGTACTTC. Its translation: CASSKRQGIGQETQYF.

CDR3 sequence: CASSVDLGLADSTDTQYF. In nucleotides, the CDR3 is TGTGCCAGCAGCGTCGACCTAGGACTAGCGGACAGCACAGATACGCAGTATTTT. The J gene is TRBJ2-3, the V gene TRBV9; 10 bases are shared with TRBD2. V shed 2 bases, J shed 0 bases, and the junction held 9 bases outside the gene matches. Germline CDR1 is SGDLS and CDR2 is YYNGEE. This CDR3 comprises 18 residues.

The count of this clone is one. The chain employs TRBV6-4 and TRBJ2-2; D may be TRBD1 (5 bases). The germline CDR1 and CDR2 sequences are MRHNA and SNTAGT. The CDR3 sequence is 14 residues long. V lost 8 bases, J lost 0 bases, and 10 bases lay in between. CDR3 residues: CASGMTANTGELFF. CDR3 nucleotide sequence: TGTGCCAGCGGCATGACAGCGAACACCGGGGAGCTGTTTTTT.

This chain joins TRBV5-1 and TRBJ1-6, with 7 bases lining up with TRBD1. Trimming removed 0 bases from V and 7 bases from J; junction bases left unmatched: 4. This CDR3 comprises 15 residues. Per germline, CDR1 SGHRS and CDR2 YFSETQ. CDR3 bases: TGCGCCAGCAGCTTGGACCAGGGGGAGAATTCACCCCTCCACTTT. Translating it yields CASSLDQGENSPLHF. Based on the CDR3 plus reference TRBV5-1 and TRBJ1-6, the full variable domain is KAGVTQTPRYLIKTRGQQVTLSCSPISGHRSVSWYQQTPGQGLQFLFEYFSETQRNKGNFPGRFSGRQFSNSRSEMNVSTLELGDSALYLCASSLDQGENSPLHFGNGTRLTVT.

The gene calls are TRBV3-1 (or the pseudogene TRBV3-2) and TRBJ2-1; 11 bases map to TRBD2. With 3 bases clipped from V and 3 bases from J, the junction kept 4 bases outside the gene matches. The CDR3 has 16 residues. CDR1 and CDR2 (germline): LGHDT, YNNKEL (reference sequence). The CDR3 DNA is TGTGCCAGCAGCCATCCCCTAGCGGGAGGCTACAATGAGCAGTTCTTC. Its protein is CASSHPLAGGYNEQFF.

The chain carries TRBV19 and TRBJ2-2; 8 bases are shared with TRBD1. Germline CDR1 reads LNHDA; CDR2 reads SQIVND (reference sequence). The CDR3 runs to 15 residues. J lost 7 bases, V lost 3 bases, and 7 bases had no gene match. This chain's CDR3 is CASSIGTGGSGELFF. CDR3 DNA: TGTGCCAGTAGTATTGGTACAGGGGGGAGCGGGGAGCTGTTTTTT.

This clone was seen once. This chain uses TRBV7-2 with TRBJ2-7; 11 nucleotides match TRBD2. V lost 1 base to trimming and J lost 5 bases; unmatched junction nucleotides: 7. The CDR3 covers 16 residues. CDR1 is SGHTA and CDR2 is FQGNSA in the germline V gene. CDR3 in DNA: TGTGCCAGCAGCTTAGTGGCTAGCGGGAGGTCCCACGAGCAGTACTTC. Translated, it gives CASSLVASGRSHEQYF.

The chain recombines TRBV10-3 with TRBJ2-3, with 7 bases lining up with TRBD1. J gave up 2 bases and V 8 bases, and 7 bases lay outside the gene matches. CDR3 length: 14 residues. The germline V gene has CDR1 ENHRY and CDR2 SYGVKD. CDR3 sequence reads: CAIATGVLTDTQYF. The CDR3 DNA reads TGTGCCATCGCAACAGGGGTCCTCACAGATACGCAGTATTTT.

The gene calls are TRBV10-2 and TRBJ1-1; 7 bases line up with TRBD1. The CDR3 sequence is 14 residues long. The junction had 1 base not matched to a gene; V was cut back by 2 bases and J by 1 base. Germline assignment: CDR1 WSHSY and CDR2 SAAADI. The DNA of the CDR3 is TGCGCCAGCAGTGAGGACAGGGCGAACACTGAAGCTTTCTTT. Protein product: CASSEDRANTEAFF.

This chain links TRBV11-2 with TRBJ2-7, with 13 bases lining up with TRBD2. The CDR3 sequence is 17 residues long. V lost 3 bases to trimming and J lost 2 bases; unmatched junction nucleotides: 7. Germline values: CDR1 SGHAT, CDR2 FQNNGV. The CDR3 nucleotides are TGTGCCAGCAGCTTCGGACTAGCGGGAGAGGGGCCCTACGAGCAGTACTTC. This gives the protein CASSFGLAGEGPYEQYF.

This clone was recorded once. This chain joins TRBV7-2 and TRBJ2-7; TRBD1 aligns across 9 bases. Germline values: CDR1 SGHTA, CDR2 FQGNSA. Trimming removed 2 bases from V and 5 bases from J; junction bases left unmatched: 10. This CDR3 contains 16 residues. Written as DNA, the CDR3 is TGTGCCAGCAGCTTACCGCAAGGGACAGGGCGCGACGAGCAGTACTTC. As protein: CASSLPQGTGRDEQYF.

The CDR3 reads CASRLTGQETQYF. CDR3 nucleotides: TGTGCCAGCAGACTGACAGGGCAAGAGACCCAGTACTTC. This rearrangement joins TRBV12-3 or TRBV12-4 to TRBJ2-5; 7 nucleotides align to TRBD1. Losses at the gene ends were 6 bases for V and 2 bases for J; bases not matched to a gene: 3. CDR3 length: 13 amino acids.

The J gene is TRBJ2-2, the V gene TRBV5-1; weak D call: TRBD2 (5 bases). Looked up from germline, CDR1 is SGHRS and CDR2 is YFSETQ. Trimming cost V 0 bases and J 5 bases, with 8 bases left between them. The CDR3 consists of 14 residues. The CDR3 coding sequence is TGCGCCAGCAGCTTGGAACTAGTAACCGGGGAGCTGTTTTTT. Encoded protein: CASSLELVTGELFF.

The chain links TRBV5-1 to TRBJ1-2; 9 bases map to TRBD1. The J segment lost 4 bases and the V segment lost 4 bases, leaving 2 bases of the junction unmatched. The CDR3 length is 13 residues. Germline V gives CDR1 SGHRS, CDR2 YFSETQ. CDR3 bases: TGCGCCAGCAGCCCGGACAGGGGCTATGGCTACACCTTC. Residues: CASSPDRGYGYTF.

The V and J genes are TRBV7-3 and TRBJ2-5; possible D gene TRBD2, 5 bases. CDR1 SGHTA and CDR2 FQGTGA come from the germline V gene. The germline V and J ends were trimmed by 0 bases and 4 bases, with 9 bases remaining between them. CDR3 length: 14 residues. CDR3 loop: CASSLTGRAETQYF. DNA of the CDR3: TGTGCCAGCAGCTTAACTGGGAGAGCAGAGACCCAGTACTTC.